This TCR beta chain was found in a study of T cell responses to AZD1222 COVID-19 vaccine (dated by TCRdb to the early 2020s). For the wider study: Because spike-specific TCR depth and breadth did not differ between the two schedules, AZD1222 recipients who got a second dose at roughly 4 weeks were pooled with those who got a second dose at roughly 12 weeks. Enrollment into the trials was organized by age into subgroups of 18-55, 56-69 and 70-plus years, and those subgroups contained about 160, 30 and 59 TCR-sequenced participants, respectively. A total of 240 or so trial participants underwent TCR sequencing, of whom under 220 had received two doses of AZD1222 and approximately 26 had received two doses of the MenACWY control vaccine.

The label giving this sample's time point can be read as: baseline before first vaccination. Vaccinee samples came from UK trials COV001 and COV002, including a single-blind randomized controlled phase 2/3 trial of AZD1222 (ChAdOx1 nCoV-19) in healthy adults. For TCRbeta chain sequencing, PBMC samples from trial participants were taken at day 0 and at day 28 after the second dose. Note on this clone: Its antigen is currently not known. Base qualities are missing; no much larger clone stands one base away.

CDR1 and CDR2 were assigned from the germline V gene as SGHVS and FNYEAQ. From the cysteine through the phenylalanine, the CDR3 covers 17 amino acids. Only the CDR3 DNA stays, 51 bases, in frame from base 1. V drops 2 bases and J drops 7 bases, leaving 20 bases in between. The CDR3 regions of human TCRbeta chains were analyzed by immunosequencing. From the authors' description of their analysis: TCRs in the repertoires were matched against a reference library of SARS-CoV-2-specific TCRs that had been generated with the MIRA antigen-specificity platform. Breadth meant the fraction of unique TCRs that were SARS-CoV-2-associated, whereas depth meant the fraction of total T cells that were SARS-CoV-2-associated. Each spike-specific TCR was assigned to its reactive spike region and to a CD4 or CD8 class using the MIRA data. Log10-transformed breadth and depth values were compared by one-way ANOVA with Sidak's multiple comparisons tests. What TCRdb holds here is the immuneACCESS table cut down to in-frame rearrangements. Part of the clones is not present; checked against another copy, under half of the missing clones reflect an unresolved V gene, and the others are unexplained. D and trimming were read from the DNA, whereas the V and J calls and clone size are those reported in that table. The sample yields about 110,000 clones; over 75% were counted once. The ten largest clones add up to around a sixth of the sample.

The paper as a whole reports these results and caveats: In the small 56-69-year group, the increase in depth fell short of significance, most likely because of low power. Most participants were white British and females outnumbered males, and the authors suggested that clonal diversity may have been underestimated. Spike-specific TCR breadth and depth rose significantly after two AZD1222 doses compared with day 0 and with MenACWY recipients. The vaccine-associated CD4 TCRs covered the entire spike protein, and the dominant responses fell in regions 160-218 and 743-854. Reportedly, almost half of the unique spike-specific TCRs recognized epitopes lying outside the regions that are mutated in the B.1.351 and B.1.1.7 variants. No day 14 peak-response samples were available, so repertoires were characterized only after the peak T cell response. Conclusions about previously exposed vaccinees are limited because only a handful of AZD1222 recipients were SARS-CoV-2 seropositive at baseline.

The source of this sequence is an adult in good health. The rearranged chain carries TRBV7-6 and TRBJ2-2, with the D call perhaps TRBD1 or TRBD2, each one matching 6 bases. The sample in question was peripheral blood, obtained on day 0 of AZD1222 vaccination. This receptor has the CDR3 CASSLQVRRDTFGELFF. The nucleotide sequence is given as TGTGCCAGCAGCTTACAGGTCAGGCGGGACACCTTCGGGGAGCTGTTTTTT.